The clone carrying this T cell receptor (beta chain) was seen a handful of times. Its antigen is as yet unknown. Clones were sequenced by immunoSEQ multiplex PCR, and TCRdb holds only the in-frame ones, with some missing. This table has about 110,000 clones, 88% appearing once. This entry comes from a study of cytomegalovirus exposure and HLA in healthy donors. General study points: In vitro checks showed that three CMV-associated chains really do target CMV antigens. First-cohort TCR clusters were later found to tend to co-occur in the roughly 130 validation repertoires. Overall, roughly 170 TCR beta chains were annotated as cytomegalovirus-associated.

The germline gives CDR1 KGHSH, CDR2 LQKENI. The CDR3 loop spans 12 amino acids. Between the trimmed V and J ends, which lost 2 bases and 3 bases, there was a span of 5 bases. This receptor was identified in a woman under 40 in good health and CMV-seropositive. Sequencing input: PBMCs. The chain uses TRBV18 and TRBJ2-7; D remains ambiguous. DNA for the CDR3: TGTGCCAGCTCACCAGATAGCTACGAGCAGTACTTC. Translation: CASSPDSYEQYF.